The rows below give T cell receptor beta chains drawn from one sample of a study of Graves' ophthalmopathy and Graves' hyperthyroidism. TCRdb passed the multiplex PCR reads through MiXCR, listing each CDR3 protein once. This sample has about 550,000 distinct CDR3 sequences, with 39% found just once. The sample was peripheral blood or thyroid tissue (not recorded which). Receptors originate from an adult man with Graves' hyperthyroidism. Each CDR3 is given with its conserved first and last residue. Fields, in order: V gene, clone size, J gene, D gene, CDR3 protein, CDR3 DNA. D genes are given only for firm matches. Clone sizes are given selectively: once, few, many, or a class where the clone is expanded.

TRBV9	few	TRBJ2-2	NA	CASSRRLANTGELFF	TGTGCCAGCAGCAGGCGACTAGCGAACACCGGGGAGCTGTTTTTT
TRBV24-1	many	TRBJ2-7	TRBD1	CATSDLRTGTGQYF	TGTGCCACCAGTGATTTGCGAACCGGGACAGGGCAGTACTTC
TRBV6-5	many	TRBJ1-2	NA	CASSLRASTYGYTF	TGTGCCAGCAGTCTCCGGGCCTCGACCTATGGCTACACCTTC
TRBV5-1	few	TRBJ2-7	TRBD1	CASTIDRGQYEQYF	TGCGCCAGCACAATTGACAGGGGGCAATACGAGCAGTACTTC
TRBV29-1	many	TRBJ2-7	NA	CSVGTARVNEQYF	TGCAGCGTTGGGACAGCGAGAGTCAACGAGCAGTACTTC
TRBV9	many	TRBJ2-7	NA	CASSRGGHYEQYF	TGTGCCAGCAGTCGCGGGGGACACTACGAGCAGTACTTC
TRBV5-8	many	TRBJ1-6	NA	CASSVQRNSPLHF	TGTGCCAGCAGTGTCCAGCGTAATTCACCCCTCCACTTT
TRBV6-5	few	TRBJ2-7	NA	CASKGGGNTEQYF	TGTGCCAGCAAGGGAGGGGGTAATACGGAGCAGTACTTC
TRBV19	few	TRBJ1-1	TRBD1	CASSIVGQGAGWNTEAFF	TGTGCCAGTAGTATAGTCGGACAGGGGGCTGGCTGGAACACTGAAGCTTTCTTT
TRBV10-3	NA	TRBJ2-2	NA	CAISKGNSDTGELFF	TGTGCCATCAGTAAAGGGAACTCGGACACCGGGGAGCTGTTTTTT
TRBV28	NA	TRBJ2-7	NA	CASSGRISYEQYF	TGTGCCAGCAGTGGGCGGATCTCCTACGAGCAGTACTTC
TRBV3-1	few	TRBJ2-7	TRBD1	CASSAGQGDEQYF	TGTGCCAGCAGCGCGGGACAGGGTGACGAGCAGTACTTC
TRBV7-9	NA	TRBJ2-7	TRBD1	CASSARDSPYEQYF	TGTGCCAGCAGTGCCCGGGACAGTCCCTACGAGCAGTACTTC
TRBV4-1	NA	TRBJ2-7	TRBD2	CASSPQPGLASHEQYF	TGCGCCAGCAGCCCACAGCCGGGACTAGCGTCTCACGAGCAGTACTTC
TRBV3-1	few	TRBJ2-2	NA	CASSHTSKNTGELFF	TGTGCCAGCAGCCACACGTCAAAGAACACCGGGGAGCTGTTTTTT
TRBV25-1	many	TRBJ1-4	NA	CASSEGNFNEKLFF	TGTGCCAGCAGTGAAGGGAATTTTAATGAAAAACTGTTTTTT
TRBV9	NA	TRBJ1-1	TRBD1	CASSVAGDRGHTEAFF	TGTGCCAGCAGCGTAGCGGGGGACAGGGGGCACACTGAAGCTTTCTTT
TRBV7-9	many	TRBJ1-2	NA	CASSPRTELTNYGYTF	TGTGCCAGCAGCCCCCGGACGGAGCTCACTAACTATGGCTACACCTTC
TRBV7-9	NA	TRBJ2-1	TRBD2	CASSLDASGDNEQFF	TGTGCCAGCAGCTTAGATGCTAGCGGGGACAATGAGCAGTTCTTC
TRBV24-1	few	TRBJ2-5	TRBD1	CATSDSDEEDRVEETQYF	TGTGCCACCAGTGACTCCGACGAAGAAGACAGGGTGGAAGAGACCCAGTACTTC
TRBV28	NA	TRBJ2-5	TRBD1	CATTDRGEETQYF	TGTGCCACCACGGACAGGGGTGAGGAGACCCAGTACTTC
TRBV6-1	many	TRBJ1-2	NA	CASSEGGAAHGYTF	TGTGCCAGCAGTGAAGGGGGGGCGGCTCATGGCTACACCTTC
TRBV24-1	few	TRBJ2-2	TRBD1	CATRGTGRTGELFF	TGTGCCACCAGGGGGACAGGGCGCACCGGGGAGCTGTTTTTT
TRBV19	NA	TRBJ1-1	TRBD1	CASSTQRRGPNTEAFF	TGTGCCAGTAGTACCCAGAGGAGGGGGCCGAACACTGAAGCTTTCTTT
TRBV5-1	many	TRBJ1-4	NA	CASSLEGGQNEKLFF	TGCGCCAGCAGCTTGGAAGGGGGGCAAAACGAAAAACTGTTTTTT
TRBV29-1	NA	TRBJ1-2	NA	CSVGGQNYGYTF	TGCAGCGTTGGGGGCCAGAACTATGGCTACACCTTC
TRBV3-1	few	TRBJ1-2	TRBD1	CASSKTGWPGYTF	TGTGCCAGCAGCAAGACAGGGTGGCCAGGCTACACCTTC
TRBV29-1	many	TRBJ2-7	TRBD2	CSVARLAGSYEQYF	TGCAGCGTTGCCCGACTAGCTGGATCCTACGAGCAGTACTTC
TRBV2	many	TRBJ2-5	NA	CASSENLETQYF	TGTGCCAGCAGTGAAAACCTTGAGACCCAGTACTTC
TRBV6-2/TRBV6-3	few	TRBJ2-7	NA	CASSYPGAGYEQYF	TGTGCCAGCAGTTATCCGGGGGCAGGCTACGAGCAGTACTTC
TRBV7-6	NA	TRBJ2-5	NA	CASSMGGAGQPQYF	TGTGCCAGCAGCATGGGGGGCGCGGGTCAGCCCCAGTACTTC